This TCR beta chain was identified in a study of blood T cell repertoires in COVID-19. For the study at large: Italy, Spain and the United States were the sources of the convalescent and acute COVID-19 samples. PBMCs, B-cell-depleted T cells, or T cells were the source of the cDNA or gDNA that made up the material.

How the authors handled the data: Reference gene primer amplification in the assay estimated nucleated cell counts. Assay: immunoSEQ multiplex PCR; the TCRdb copy retains only in-frame clones and omits some. V and J calls and clone size are those listed in that table; D and trimming were worked out from the DNA. The sample contains about 320,000 clones, around 82% of which appear only once. This CDR3 comprises 13 residues. V lost 3 bases and J lost 8; bases outside the gene matches: 5. CDR1 is LNHDA and CDR2 is SQIVND in the germline V gene (reference sequence). The sample was peripheral blood. The TCR was taken from a woman between 50 and 59 years old with acute or convalescent COVID-19. The genes are TRBV19 and TRBJ1-2; 8 positions agree with TRBD1. The chain's CDR3 is CASSMDRVGGYTF. The CDR3 DNA is TGTGCCAGTAGTATGGACAGGGTCGGAGGCTACACCTTC.